This T cell receptor beta chain was found in a study of blood T cells in healthy people across ages. Next came a second PCR, run for roughly 6 to 11 cycles, which used a sample-barcoded 5' primer along with a J-beta primer mix. MiXCR was run by TCRdb on the 5' RACE reads, yielding one entry per CDR3 protein. The table records about 670,000 distinct CDR3 sequences, roughly half of them present only once. V lost 4 bases to trimming and J lost 4 bases, with 13 bases between them. This CDR3 comprises 14 residues. Germline assignment: CDR1 SGDLS and CDR2 YYNGEE. Each donor supplied approximately 10 milliliters of peripheral blood.

Material: blood. The chain links TRBV9 to TRBJ2-3; D is undetermined. The sequence came from a woman of 80 years or more in good health. The chain's CDR3 is CASSPHLNADTQYF. CDR3 bases: TGTGCCAGCAGCCCTCATCTAAACGCAGATACGCAGTATTTT.